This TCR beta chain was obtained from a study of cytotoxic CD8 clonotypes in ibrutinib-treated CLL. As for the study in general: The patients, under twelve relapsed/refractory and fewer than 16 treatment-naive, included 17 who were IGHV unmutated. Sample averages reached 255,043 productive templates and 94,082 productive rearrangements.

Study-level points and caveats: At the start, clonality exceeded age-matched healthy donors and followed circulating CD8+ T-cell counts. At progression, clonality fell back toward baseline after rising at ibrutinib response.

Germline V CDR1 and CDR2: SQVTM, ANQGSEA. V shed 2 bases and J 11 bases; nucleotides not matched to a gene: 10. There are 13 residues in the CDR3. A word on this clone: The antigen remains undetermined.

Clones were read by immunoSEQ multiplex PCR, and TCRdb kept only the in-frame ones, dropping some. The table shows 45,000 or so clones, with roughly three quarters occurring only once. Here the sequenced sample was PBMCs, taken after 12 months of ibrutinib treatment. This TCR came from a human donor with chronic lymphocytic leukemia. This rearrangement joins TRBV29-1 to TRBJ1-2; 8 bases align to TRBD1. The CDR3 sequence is CSVELGQGLPYTF. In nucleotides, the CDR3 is TGCAGCGTTGAACTAGGACAGGGCCTACCGTACACCTTC. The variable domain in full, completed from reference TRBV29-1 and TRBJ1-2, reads SAVISQKPSRDICQRGTSLTIQCQVDSQVTMMFWYRQQPGQSLTLIATANQGSEATYESGFVIDKFPISRPNLTFSTLTVSNMSPEDSSIYLCSVELGQGLPYTFGSGTRLTVV.